These 32 T cell receptor beta chains were all obtained from the same sample, sequenced in a study of shared clonotypes between healthy human individuals. Produced via immunoSEQ multiplex PCR; TCRdb's table is partial and in-frame only. The sample has around 530,000 clones; roughly 79% are singletons. Sequenced material: PBMCs. The receptors come from a woman between 40 and 55 years old in good health. Some clones in this sample may be carry-over from other donors' samples.

The chain combines TRBV5-4 with TRBJ1-1, with 9 bases fitting TRBD1. Germline V lookup: CDR1 SGHNT, CDR2 YYREEE (reference sequence). The CDR3 loop spans 15 amino acids. With 2 bases clipped from V and 5 bases from J, the junction kept 7 bases outside the gene matches. CDR3 loop: CASSLLQGAGTEAFF. The CDR3 DNA reads as TGTGCCAGCAGCTTATTACAGGGGGCTGGGACTGAAGCTTTCTTT.

V and J are TRBV7-9 and TRBJ1-1; D gene uncertain. V was clipped by 5 bases and J by 4 bases, with 11 bases between them. The CDR3 is 13 amino acids. The V gene's germline CDR1 is SEHNR and CDR2 FQNEAQ (reference sequence). The CDR3 nucleotides read TGTGCCAGCAGCCACCTAGGGCTCACTGAAGCTTTCTTT. Its translation: CASSHLGLTEAFF.

As DNA, the CDR3 is TGTGCCTGCCCCTTCCGAGCGGGAGATCTCAATGAGCAGTTCTTC. Translating gives CACPFRAGDLNEQFF. V and J are TRBV30 and TRBJ2-1, with 8 bases fitting TRBD2. CDR3 size: 15 residues. From germline, CDR1 is GTSNPN and CDR2 SVGIG (reference sequence). V gave up 6 bases and J gave up 6 bases; unmatched junction bases: 13. Filled out from reference TRBV30 and TRBJ2-1, the complete variable domain reads SQTIHQWPATLVQPVGSPLSLECTVEGTSNPNLYWYRQAAGRGLQLLFYSVGIGQISSEVPQNLSASRPQDRQFILSSKKLLLSDSGFYLCACPFRAGDLNEQFFGPGTRLTVL.

This clone was observed at least ten times. The sample carries other DNA sequences with the same CDR3. The chain employs TRBV7-9 and TRBJ2-2; 8 positions match TRBD2. The length of the CDR3 is 16 residues. Germline trimming cut 5 bases from V and 3 bases from J; bases unmatched to any gene: 8. The germline gives CDR1 SEHNR, CDR2 FQNEAQ (reference sequence). The CDR3 coding sequence is TGTGCCAGCAGCCACTGGGGACTAGGGTACACCGGGGAGCTGTTTTTT. Translating gives CASSHWGLGYTGELFF.

This clone turned up a few times. The rearrangement joins TRBV7-8 to TRBJ2-1; D gene unclear. The CDR3 extends over 14 amino acids. Germline values: CDR1 SGHVS, CDR2 FQNEAQ. V dropped 1 base and J dropped 3 bases, with 7 bases sitting between them. The CDR3 bases are TGTGCCAGCAGCTTAGGTGGCGGCTACAATGAGCAGTTCTTC. Translation: CASSLGGGYNEQFF.

At least ten counts were recorded for this clone. The chain uses TRBV6-1 and TRBJ2-7, with no clear D. The V end was cut by 2 bases, the J end by 5 bases, with 13 bases between. The CDR3 is 14 residues long. Looked up from germline, CDR1 is MNHNS and CDR2 is SASEGT. CDR3 residues: CASSESNTLDEQYF. CDR3 nucleotides: TGTGCCAGCAGTGAAAGCAACACCCTCGACGAGCAGTACTTC.

V and J are TRBV11-2 and TRBJ2-3; 7 bases are shared with TRBD2. The germline V gene encodes CDR1 SGHAT and CDR2 FQNNGV. The CDR3 runs to 17 residues. The V and J ends lost 5 bases and 2 bases, in that order; junction bases with no gene match: 13. As DNA, the CDR3 is TGTGCCAGCAGCCCCTCTTTCGCTAGCGGTTACACAGATACGCAGTATTTT. It is translated as CASSPSFASGYTDTQYF.

This clone has just a few counts. The V and J genes are TRBV15 and TRBJ1-4; 8 bases align to TRBD1. Trimming took 0 bases from V and 7 from J; bases not matched to a gene: 4. CDR1 is LNHNV and CDR2 is YYDKDF in the germline V gene (reference sequence). The CDR3 is 15 amino acids. Written as DNA, the CDR3 is TGTGCCACCAGCAGAGATATTACAGGGGGTGAAAAACTGTTTTTT. This codes for CATSRDITGGEKLFF.

A single count supports this clone. CDR3 loop: CASSLDPMTISGNTIYF. The CDR3 coding sequence is TGCGCCAGCAGCTTGGACCCCATGACAATTTCTGGAAACACCATATATTTT. The rearrangement links TRBV5-1 to TRBJ1-3; D gene ambiguous. Germline CDR1 is SGHRS and CDR2 is YFSETQ. The ends were cut back, 0 bases at V and 1 base at J, with 14 bases in the middle. This CDR3 region has 17 residues. Combining the CDR3 with reference TRBV5-1 and TRBJ1-3 gives the whole variable domain KAGVTQTPRYLIKTRGQQVTLSCSPISGHRSVSWYQQTPGQGLQFLFEYFSETQRNKGNFPGRFSGRQFSNSRSEMNVSTLELGDSALYLCASSLDPMTISGNTIYFGEGSWLTVV.

The chain employs TRBV30 and TRBJ1-5; D is ambiguous. V gave up 1 base and J gave up 3 bases, with 7 bases separating them. CDR3 length: 13 residues. Germline V CDR1 and CDR2: GTSNPN, SVGIG (reference sequence). CDR3 sequence: CAWSDSINQPQHF. CDR3 nucleotide sequence: TGTGCCTGGAGTGACAGCATCAATCAGCCCCAGCATTTT.

The V gene is TRBV5-6, the J gene TRBJ1-1, with TRBD1 identical over 7 bases. J was trimmed by 1 base and V by 4 bases; bases with no gene match: 10. Germline CDR1 reads SGHDT; CDR2 reads YYEEEE. The CDR3 spans 16 residues. CDR3 DNA sequence: TGTGCCAGCAGCCTCGCAGGGGGTTTCGGGAACACTGAAGCTTTCTTT. Its protein is CASSLAGGFGNTEAFF.

The chain carries TRBV7-9 and TRBJ2-2; D not certain. Germline V CDR1 and CDR2: SEHNR, FQNEAQ (reference sequence). Trimming took 4 bases from V and 7 from J, leaving 10 bases between them. This CDR3 is built from 13 residues. CDR3 nucleotide sequence: TGTGCCAGCAGCTCCCCCGCGTTCGGGGAGCTGTTTTTT. Protein: CASSSPAFGELFF.

The chain employs TRBV18 and TRBJ2-7; the D is unclear. This CDR3 is 12 amino acids long. V lost 2 bases to trimming and J lost 5 bases, with 7 bases between them. Germline lookup yields CDR1 KGHSH and CDR2 LQKENI. CDR3 sequence: CASSPSSHEQYF. In nucleotides, the CDR3 is TGTGCCAGCTCACCAAGTAGCCACGAGCAGTACTTC.

This chain joins TRBV7-8 and TRBJ2-7; TRBD2 matches 8 bases. V dropped 5 bases and J dropped 4; count of bases not matched to a gene: 7. CDR1 and CDR2 (germline): SGHVS, FQNEAQ. The CDR3 loop spans 14 amino acids. DNA of the CDR3: TGTGCCAGCAGCGTTAGAGGGACTAGTTACGAGCAGTACTTC. It yields the protein CASSVRGTSYEQYF.

The rearrangement joins TRBV7-2 to TRBJ1-3, with D uncertain. The V end lost 1 base, the J end lost 0 bases, and 10 bases lay between the germline ends. The germline V gene encodes CDR1 SGHTA and CDR2 FQGNSA. The CDR3 is 16 residues long. CDR3 bases: TGTGCCAGCAGCTTAGAAGCAGGCTTCTCTGGAAACACCATATATTTT. Encoded protein: CASSLEAGFSGNTIYF.

V and J are TRBV6-1 and TRBJ2-7; the match to TRBD2 covers 7 bases. CDR1 is MNHNS, CDR2 SASEGT, per germline. The CDR3 spans 14 residues. Trimming removed 10 bases from V and 4 bases from J; junction bases left unmatched: 13. Here the CDR3 reads CATSLSGGWYEQYF. The CDR3 DNA follows: TGTGCCACCTCTCTATCGGGAGGATGGTACGAGCAGTACTTC.

Points on this clone: A far larger clone is just one base off, so this is likely a read error. The chain recombines TRBV29-1 with TRBJ2-1; the match to TRBD2 covers 7 bases. Germline assignment: CDR1 SQVTM and CDR2 ANQGSEA. The CDR3 is made up of 16 amino acids. V shed 0 bases and J 8 bases; nucleotides not matched to a gene: 13. This CDR3 reads CSVEDFVAGVNDEQFF. CDR3 DNA: TGCAGCGTTGAAGATTTTGTGGCGGGAGTGAACGATGAGCAGTTCTTC.

This clone was counted a few times. The chain has TRBV4-2 and TRBJ1-4; no clear D. Germline V gene lookup returns CDR1 LGHNA and CDR2 YNFKEQ. V lost 4 bases and J 6 bases, leaving 9 bases between the germline ends. This CDR3 spans 13 amino acids. The DNA of the CDR3 is TGTGCCAGCAGCCCGGCAGAGGATGAAAAACTGTTTTTT. Its translation: CASSPAEDEKLFF.

Points on this clone: Other DNA sequences within the sample encode an identical CDR3. The genes are TRBV7-9 and TRBJ1-5; the D gene is possibly TRBD1 (5 bases). Trimming stripped 6 bases from V and 7 bases from J, with 13 bases between. From germline, CDR1 is SEHNR and CDR2 FQNEAQ (reference sequence). The CDR3 consists of 13 residues. CDR3 sequence reads: CASSLQGDQPQHF. Written as DNA, the CDR3 is TGTGCCAGCAGTTTGCAGGGTGACCAGCCCCAGCATTTT.

The rearrangement joins TRBV7-9 to TRBJ2-7; D is perhaps TRBD2 (6 bases). In germline, CDR1 is SEHNR, CDR2 FQNEAQ (reference sequence). Trimming pared 2 bases from V and 3 bases from J, leaving 14 bases between. CDR3 length: 15 residues. For the CDR3, the DNA is TGTGCCAGCAGCTTAAGTCAGGGAGGAAGCTACGAGCAGTACTTC. It codes for CASSLSQGGSYEQYF.

The rearrangement uses TRBV2 and TRBJ2-1; the match to TRBD1 covers 7 bases. Germline CDR1 reads SNHLY; CDR2 reads FYNNEI. The CDR3 covers 16 residues. The junction had 9 bases not matched to a gene; V was cut back by 4 bases and J by 3 bases. In nucleotides, the CDR3 is TGTGCCAGCAGTGCCCTCAGACAGGGAGTCTACAATGAGCAGTTCTTC. This translates into CASSALRQGVYNEQFF. The full variable domain, completed using reference TRBV2 and TRBJ2-1, is EPEVTQTPSHQVTQMGQEVILRCVPISNHLYFYWYRQILGQKVEFLVSFYNNEISEKSEIFDDQFSVERPDGSNFTLKIRSTKLEDSAMYFCASSALRQGVYNEQFFGPGTRLTVL.

The chain carries TRBV4-1 and TRBJ2-7, with D hard to call. This CDR3 spans 15 amino acids. Germline loops: CDR1 MGHRA, CDR2 YSYEKL. The ends were cut back, 1 base at V and 1 base at J, with 11 bases in the middle. The CDR3 sequence is CASSQVIVTSYEQYF. Written as DNA, the CDR3 is TGCGCCAGCAGCCAAGTCATTGTCACTTCCTACGAGCAGTACTTC.

Notes on this clone: Since a much larger clone is just one base distant, this may be a read error. The chain joins TRBV2 to TRBJ1-5, with TRBD1 matching over 7 bases. The CDR3 loop spans 14 amino acids. Germline assignment: CDR1 SNHLY and CDR2 FYNNEI. The CDR3 DNA is TGTGCCCGCAGTGGACAGGCCGAATATGGGCCCCAGCATTTT. It specifies CARSGQAEYGPQHF.

The chain joins TRBV9 to TRBJ1-1, with 9 bases lining up with TRBD1. The germline gives CDR1 SGDLS, CDR2 YYNGEE. J was trimmed by 5 bases and V by 3 bases; bases with no gene match: 11. CDR3 length equals 16 residues. The CDR3 region has the DNA TGTGCCAGCAGCGCATCTACAGGGGGCGATGGGACTGAAGCTTTCTTT. Translated, it gives CASSASTGGDGTEAFF.

The chain links TRBV11-2 to TRBJ2-2; D remains unclear. This CDR3 region has 13 residues. Trimming removed 2 bases from V and 5 bases from J, with 6 bases in between. Germline values: CDR1 SGHAT, CDR2 FQNNGV. Here the CDR3 DNA reads TGTGCCAGCAGCTTAACGCCAACCGGGGAGCTGTTTTTT. This translates into CASSLTPTGELFF.

The V and J genes are TRBV28 and TRBJ2-2; D uncertain. Germline CDR1 and CDR2: MDHEN and SYDVKM. The CDR3 totals 11 residues. V was pared by 6 bases and J by 6 bases, with 5 bases between. This chain's CDR3 is CASSHAGELFF. The CDR3 DNA sequence: TGTGCCAGCAGCCACGCCGGGGAGCTGTTTTTT.

V usage is TRBV2 and J usage is TRBJ2-7; no clear D gene. Germline values: CDR1 SNHLY, CDR2 FYNNEI. CDR3 size: 13 residues. V was cut by 7 bases and J by 0 bases, with 10 bases left in between. Here the CDR3 reads CASNIPVSYEQYF. The CDR3 bases are TGTGCCAGCAATATCCCAGTCTCCTACGAGCAGTACTTC.

Here the CDR3 reads CASSREGGSNTEAFF. The CDR3 DNA reads TGCGCCAGCAGCAGGGAAGGGGGCTCGAACACTGAAGCTTTCTTT. The rearrangement links TRBV5-1 to TRBJ1-1, with 7 bases lining up with TRBD1. CDR1 is SGHRS and CDR2 is YFSETQ in the germline V gene. V was pared by 4 bases and J by 1 base, with 7 bases of the junction left unmatched. This CDR3 comprises 15 residues.

V usage is TRBV29-1 and J usage is TRBJ2-2, with no clear D. The V end lost 2 bases, the J end lost 0 bases, and 10 bases lay between the germline ends. The CDR3 runs to 15 residues. Germline lookup yields CDR1 SQVTM and CDR2 ANQGSEA. The DNA of the CDR3 is TGCAGCGTTGAATCCAAGGGCGCGAACACCGGGGAGCTGTTTTTT. Translated: CSVESKGANTGELFF.

With regard to this clone: The same CDR3 is also encoded by other DNA sequences in this sample. The chain uses TRBV11-2 and TRBJ1-2; the D is unclear. The V gene lost 5 bases and the J gene lost 0 bases, with 13 bases spanning the gap. The CDR3 runs 15 residues. Germline CDR1 and CDR2: SGHAT and FQNNGV. In DNA, the CDR3 is TGTGCCAGCAGCCCCTCCCCGGGAGCTAACTATGGCTACACCTTC. Amino acids: CASSPSPGANYGYTF.

The chain uses TRBV14 and TRBJ2-7; 7 nucleotides line up with TRBD1. CDR1 SGHDN and CDR2 FVKESK come from the germline V gene. The CDR3 has 14 amino acids. The trim removed 4 bases at V and 9 bases at J, leaving 12 bases unmatched. The CDR3 bases are TGTGCCAGCAGCCTGGGACAGCAACCTACGGGGCAGTACTTC. Protein product: CASSLGQQPTGQYF.

This clone appeared once. V gene TRBV5-1 combines with J gene TRBJ2-3, with 10 nucleotides matching TRBD2. Germline loops: CDR1 SGHRS, CDR2 YFSETQ. CDR3 length: 16 amino acids. Trimming took 0 bases from V and 0 from J; bases not matched to a gene: 1. The CDR3: CASSLGGLASTDTQYF. The CDR3 coding sequence is TGCGCCAGCAGCTTGGGGGGACTAGCGAGCACAGATACGCAGTATTTT.